What follows are 18 T cell receptor beta chains derived from one specimen sequenced in a study of T and B cells in COVID-19 patients. TRB rearrangements were amplified by multiplex PCR with BIOMED2 TRB-A/B primers. From the multiplex PCR reads, TCRdb called clonotypes with MiXCR, one entry per CDR3 protein. This sample yields around 25,000 distinct CDR3 sequences, of which around a third are seen a single time; 1.5% to 2% belongs to the top ten. From blood, about 250-500 ng of genomic DNA served as TRB template. The sample comprised blood. The source of these receptors is a human donor who had recovered from COVID-19.

The sample holds many counts of this clonotype. The chain uses TRBV6-2 or TRBV6-3 and TRBJ2-7; 8 nucleotides match TRBD1. The CDR3 has 13 residues. V dropped 7 bases and J dropped 6; count of bases not matched to a gene: 8. Per the germline V gene, CDR1 is MNHEY and CDR2 is SVGEGT. This chain's CDR3 is CASNTAGGREQYF. DNA of the CDR3: TGTGCCAGCAACACCGCAGGGGGCCGCGAGCAGTACTTC.

Many counts were recorded for this clonotype. This chain joins TRBV5-5 and TRBJ2-2; D is uncertain. The V end was cut by 1 base, the J end by 7 bases, with 8 bases between. Germline values: CDR1 SGHKS, CDR2 YYEKEE (reference sequence). The CDR3 runs to 13 residues. The CDR3 loop is CASSLFNGGELFF. In DNA form, the CDR3 reads TGTGCCAGCAGCTTGTTCAATGGCGGGGAGCTGTTTTTT.

The chain uses TRBV6-4 and TRBJ2-1, with 8 nucleotides matching TRBD1. V gave up 4 bases and J gave up 7 bases; unmatched junction bases: 6. This CDR3 spans 14 amino acids. Per germline, CDR1 MRHNA and CDR2 SNTAGT. CDR3 DNA: TGTGCCAGCAGTGTTGCAGGGGGCTGGAATGAGCAGTTCTTC. Translated: CASSVAGGWNEQFF.

This clonotype was found a few times. The chain couples TRBV6-1 to TRBJ1-3; D possibly corresponds to TRBD1 (6 bases). The CDR3 totals 14 residues. V lost 6 bases and J lost 0, with 9 bases in between. The germline V gene encodes CDR1 MNHNS and CDR2 SASEGT. The CDR3 sequence is CASSPGHSGNTIYF. CDR3 in DNA: TGTGCCAGCAGCCCGGGACACTCTGGAAACACCATATATTTT.

The chain couples TRBV20-1 to TRBJ2-1; 12 positions agree with TRBD2. This CDR3 is built from 16 residues. CDR1 and CDR2 from the germline V gene are DFQATT and SNEGSKA (reference sequence). V lost 1 base to trimming and J lost 4 bases; unmatched junction nucleotides: 5. This CDR3 is CSARVLLAGGYNEQFF. CDR3 sequence (DNA): TGCAGTGCTAGAGTCTTACTAGCGGGAGGTTACAATGAGCAGTTCTTC.

The gene calls are TRBV5-1 and TRBJ2-7; the match to TRBD2 covers 7 bases. Germline V gene data show CDR1 as SGHRS and CDR2 as YFSETQ. The CDR3 runs 15 residues. V lost 4 bases, J lost 2 bases, and 9 bases stayed unmatched. CDR3 loop: CASSVGTSGTYEQYF. The CDR3 DNA reads TGCGCCAGCAGCGTGGGGACGAGCGGGACCTACGAGCAGTACTTC. The full variable domain, in which reference TRBV5-1 and TRBJ2-7 provide the parts outside the CDR3, is KAGVTQTPRYLIKTRGQQVTLSCSPISGHRSVSWYQQTPGQGLQFLFEYFSETQRNKGNFPGRFSGRQFSNSRSEMNVSTLELGDSALYLCASSVGTSGTYEQYFGPGTRLTVT.

The chain carries TRBV5-6 and TRBJ1-2; D might be TRBD1 (5 bases). Trimming removed 4 bases from V and 2 bases from J, with 12 bases in between. The CDR3 runs to 14 residues. Per germline, CDR1 SGHDT and CDR2 YYEEEE. The CDR3 is CASSPGTGNYGYTF. The DNA of the CDR3 is TGTGCCAGCAGCCCCGGGACGGGGAACTATGGCTACACCTTC.

The chain couples TRBV7-2 to TRBJ2-5; 7 bases fit TRBD2. The trim removed 0 bases at V and 5 bases at J, leaving 3 bases unmatched. The CDR3 is 14 amino acids. The germline V gene has CDR1 SGHTA and CDR2 FQGNSA. The CDR3 spells CASSLAGLGETQYF. The CDR3 nucleotides are TGTGCCAGCAGCTTAGCAGGACTAGGGGAGACCCAGTACTTC.

The chain links TRBV20-1 to TRBJ2-5, with TRBD2 matching over 12 bases. V gave up 2 bases and J gave up 4 bases; unmatched junction bases: 8. Germline V gene lookup returns CDR1 DFQATT and CDR2 SNEGSKA (reference sequence). The CDR3 is 16 amino acids. The CDR3 loop reads CSARKLAGGVRETQYF. The CDR3 coding sequence is TGCAGTGCTAGAAAACTAGCGGGGGGAGTCCGAGAGACCCAGTACTTC.

In this sample, this clonotype turned up a few times. The chain recombines TRBV12-3 or TRBV12-4 with TRBJ2-7; D unresolved. CDR3 length: 12 residues. Trimming removed 6 bases at V and 3 bases at J, with 9 bases between. The CDR3 loop is CASSPKFYEQYF. The CDR3 DNA reads TGTGCCAGCAGCCCTAAATTCTACGAGCAGTACTTC.

This clonotype is categorized as medium-sized. V is TRBV19 and J is TRBJ2-2; TRBD1 agrees at 8 bases. Trimming at V came to 8 bases and at J to 1 base, leaving 3 bases not matched to a gene. Germline V gene data show CDR1 as LNHDA and CDR2 as SQIVND (reference sequence). This CDR3 contains 14 residues. In DNA form, the CDR3 reads TGTGCCAGTTACGGGACAGGGAACACCGGGGAGCTGTTTTTT. Translated, it gives CASYGTGNTGELFF.

In its sample, this clonotype was seen a few times. The chain joins TRBV5-5 to TRBJ1-4; TRBD1 might be the D (5 bases). V was pared by 7 bases and J by 5 bases, with 15 bases between. Germline lookup yields CDR1 SGHKS and CDR2 YYEKEE (reference sequence). The CDR3 loop spans 14 amino acids. DNA of the CDR3: TGTGCCAGCTCGAGGAGAGGGACCAATGAAAAACTGTTTTTT. Protein product: CASSRRGTNEKLFF.

This clonotype was detected only a few times. This sequence joins TRBV12-3 or TRBV12-4 and TRBJ1-2; D is ambiguous. Deletions cut 1 base from V and 7 bases from J, with 7 bases between. The CDR3 length is 12 residues. The CDR3 DNA sequence: TGTGCCAGCAGTTTAGGAGGAGGTGGCTACACCTTC. Amino acid sequence: CASSLGGGGYTF.

Details on this clonotype: One end of the junction varies from germline; a read error may be responsible. The chain is built from TRBV5-4 and TRBJ1-1; the D gene is possibly TRBD1 (5 bases). The germline CDR1 and CDR2 sequences are SGHNT and YYREEE (reference sequence). The CDR3 is made up of 14 amino acids. This CDR3 reads CASSGLGGGTEAFF. The CDR3 DNA reads as TGCGCCAGCAGCGGTCTCGGGGGTGGCACTGAAGCTTTCTTT.

The V gene is TRBV20-1, the J gene TRBJ2-1; TRBD2 aligns across 13 bases. Trimming took 6 bases from V and 6 from J; bases not matched to a gene: 11. CDR3 length: 16 residues. CDR1 and CDR2 (germline): DFQATT, SNEGSKA (reference sequence). In DNA, the CDR3 is TGCAGTGCGATAAAGGTACTAGCGGGAGGGGCCAATGAGCAGTTCTTC. This sequence encodes CSAIKVLAGGANEQFF.

The chain combines TRBV6-5 with TRBJ1-2; the match to TRBD1 covers 7 bases. Germline CDR1 MNHEY, CDR2 SVGAGI. V trimming: 6 bases; J trimming: 4 bases; junction bases outside the gene matches: 11. The CDR3 is made up of 15 amino acids. The CDR3: CASSDPGGGLYGYTF. The CDR3 coding sequence is TGTGCCAGCAGCGACCCAGGGGGTGGGCTCTATGGCTACACCTTC.

By proportion, this clonotype is medium-sized (0.01 to 0.1%). V and J are TRBV19 and TRBJ2-2, with TRBD1 as a possible D gene (6 bases). Trimming removed 10 bases from V and 3 bases from J, with 21 bases in between. Germline CDR1 LNHDA, CDR2 SQIVND (reference sequence). The CDR3 runs to 16 residues. CDR3 nucleotide sequence: TGTGCCACTAGGAGAGGGGGAAGGGCCGACACCGGGGAGCTGTTTTTT. Its translation: CATRRGGRADTGELFF.

There are many counts of this clonotype. The chain joins TRBV29-1 to TRBJ2-4, with D possibly matching TRBD1 (5 bases). V lost 5 bases, J lost 0 bases, and 14 bases lay in between. The CDR3 spans 15 residues. Germline V gene sequence: CDR1 SQVTM, CDR2 ANQGSEA. Written as DNA, the CDR3 is TGCAGCGTTACCCTCGAGACAGTAGCCAAAAACATTCAGTACTTC. It translates to CSVTLETVAKNIQYF.